This entry lists 26 T cell receptor beta chains sequenced from one sample in a study of blood T cell repertoires in COVID-19. The method was immunoSEQ multiplex PCR; TCRdb's version includes in-frame clones alone and lacks a portion of them. Here the sample spans approximately 290,000 clones, 70% to 90% being singletons. What was sequenced was peripheral blood. The receptors were gathered from a human donor with COVID-19, enrolled during active disease. The donor label of this sample is uncertain.

The rearrangement joins TRBV4-1 to TRBJ1-5; 10 bases are a match to TRBD1. Trimming removed 3 bases from V and 4 bases from J; junction bases left unmatched: 6. This CDR3 is 16 amino acids long. Germline V gene data show CDR1 as MGHRA and CDR2 as YSYEKL. Written as DNA, the CDR3 is TGCGCCAGCAGCCAGACGGGACAGGGGAAAAATCAGCCCCAGCATTTT. Protein sequence: CASSQTGQGKNQPQHF.

A word on this clone: With a much larger clone just one base away, this may be a read error. The sample carries other DNA sequences with the same CDR3. The chain recombines TRBV19 with TRBJ2-7; 9 bases align to TRBD1. V gave up 4 bases and J gave up 3 bases; unmatched junction bases: 4. Germline V CDR1 and CDR2: LNHDA, SQIVND (reference sequence). The CDR3 consists of 14 residues. The CDR3 reads CASSTRQGGYEQYF. The DNA of the CDR3 is TGTGCCAGTAGTACAAGACAGGGGGGCTACGAGCAGTACTTC.

The rearrangement joins TRBV27 to TRBJ1-5, with TRBD1 as a possible D gene (5 bases). Trimming took 7 bases from V and 5 from J, leaving 18 bases between them. The CDR3 has 15 amino acids. Germline values: CDR1 MNHEY, CDR2 SMNVEV (reference sequence). CDR3 sequence (DNA): TGTGCCAGCAACCCAGGGAGGGCGGGGCATCAGCCCCAGCATTTT. Translated: CASNPGRAGHQPQHF.

The rearrangement links TRBV6-1 to TRBJ2-1; no reliable D call. Germline V gene sequence: CDR1 MNHNS, CDR2 SASEGT. The CDR3 sequence is 13 residues long. Trimming removed 1 base at V and 11 bases at J, with 12 bases between. The CDR3 protein is CASSEGLRRKQFF. Here the CDR3 DNA reads TGTGCCAGCAGTGAAGGTCTTAGGCGGAAGCAGTTCTTC.

V gene TRBV7-9 combines with J gene TRBJ1-1; TRBD1 is a possible D gene (6 bases). Germline CDR1 is SEHNR and CDR2 is FQNEAQ (reference sequence). The ends were cut back, 0 bases at V and 7 bases at J, with 12 bases in the middle. The CDR3 totals 14 residues. CDR3 residues: CASSLASGGFEAFF. DNA for the CDR3: TGTGCCAGCAGCTTAGCGTCGGGGGGCTTTGAAGCTTTCTTT.

V and J are TRBV19 and TRBJ2-2; 12 nucleotides agree with TRBD2. Germline values: CDR1 LNHDA, CDR2 SQIVND (reference sequence). Trimming removed 7 bases from V and 7 bases from J; junction bases left unmatched: 16. The CDR3 covers 18 residues. The CDR3 here is CASTRPRLAGVSVGELFF. The CDR3 DNA sequence: TGTGCCAGTACCAGACCCCGACTAGCGGGAGTAAGTGTCGGGGAGCTGTTTTTT.

The chain joins TRBV5-1 to TRBJ2-2, with D uncertain. This CDR3 comprises 16 residues. V shed 0 bases and J shed 1 base, with 10 bases lying between them. CDR1 SGHRS and CDR2 YFSETQ come from the germline V gene. CDR3 DNA sequence: TGCGCCAGCAGCTTGGAACAGACCCAGAACACCGGGGAGCTGTTTTTT. Translated, it gives CASSLEQTQNTGELFF.

V and J are TRBV28 and TRBJ1-3; 7 positions match TRBD1. The CDR3 contains 16 residues. V shed 0 bases, J shed 4 bases, and the junction held 6 bases outside the gene matches. Looked up from germline, CDR1 is MDHEN and CDR2 is SYDVKM. CDR3 DNA: TGTGCCAGCAGTTTATGGTCAGGGGGAGGAGGAAACACCATATATTTT. Translated, it gives CASSLWSGGGGNTIYF.

The chain uses TRBV28 and TRBJ1-4; possible D gene TRBD1, 6 bases. Germline CDR1 MDHEN, CDR2 SYDVKM. The CDR3 is made up of 14 amino acids. V lost 8 bases and J lost 8, with 18 bases in between. The CDR3 protein is CASAQGQGWEKLFF. The CDR3 coding sequence is TGTGCCAGCGCTCAGGGGCAGGGATGGGAAAAACTGTTTTTT.

This sequence joins TRBV19 and TRBJ2-1; TRBD2 might be the D (5 bases). CDR3 length: 14 residues. Germline CDR1 reads LNHDA; CDR2 reads SQIVND (reference sequence). The V end was cut by 5 bases, the J end by 5 bases, with 13 bases between. Here the CDR3 reads CASSAKTMDNEQFF. CDR3 nucleotide sequence: TGTGCCAGTAGTGCCAAGACTATGGACAATGAGCAGTTCTTC.

For this clone: Mismatch with germline at one junction end may stem from a read error. The chain recombines TRBV7-7 with TRBJ2-2; TRBD1 matches at 11 bases. Germline lookup yields CDR1 SSHAT and CDR2 FNYEAQ (reference sequence). This CDR3 is built from 15 residues. As DNA, the CDR3 is TGTGCTAGCAGCACCGGGACAGGGGGTCCCGGGGAGCTGTTTTTT. Its protein product is CASSTGTGGPGELFF. The full variable domain, its missing parts supplied by reference TRBV7-7 and TRBJ2-2, is GAGVSQSPRYKVTKRGQDVTLRCDPISSHATLYWYQQALGQGPEFLTYFNYEAQPDKSGLPSDRFSAERPEGSISTLTIQRTEQRDSAMYRCASSTGTGGPGELFFGEGSRLTVL.

The J gene is TRBJ1-4, the V gene TRBV29-1; D is ambiguous. The V end lost 0 bases, the J end lost 7 bases, and 12 bases lay between the germline ends. The CDR3 extends over 14 amino acids. CDR1 SQVTM and CDR2 ANQGSEA come from the germline V gene. The CDR3 sequence: CSVEDARRGEKLFF. The CDR3 coding sequence is TGCAGCGTTGAAGATGCACGGAGAGGTGAAAAACTGTTTTTT.

The chain uses TRBV7-2 and TRBJ2-7; TRBD2 matches 16 bases. V lost 2 bases, J lost 5 bases, and 9 bases stayed unmatched. Germline CDR1 is SGHTA and CDR2 is FQGNSA. The CDR3 runs to 18 residues. CDR3 protein: CASSLQSGLAGGAHEQYF. The CDR3 bases are TGTGCCAGCAGCTTACAGTCGGGACTAGCGGGAGGGGCCCACGAGCAGTACTTC.

This sequence joins TRBV28 and TRBJ1-5; D might be TRBD1 (5 bases). Trimming left V 4 bases short and J 6 bases short, with 7 bases between. Per the germline V gene, CDR1 is MDHEN and CDR2 is SYDVKM. The CDR3 covers 12 residues. The DNA for the CDR3 is TGTGCCAGCAGTTCAAGGGGTCAGCCCCAGCATTTT. It specifies CASSSRGQPQHF.

This rearrangement joins TRBV19 to TRBJ2-7; 10 bases agree with TRBD2. This CDR3 region has 11 residues. Germline V gene lookup returns CDR1 LNHDA and CDR2 SQIVND (reference sequence). The CDR3 spells CASGGLREQYF. The DNA of the CDR3 is TGTGCTAGCGGGGGGCTGAGGGAGCAGTACTTC.

V is TRBV19 and J is TRBJ1-4, with unresolved D. The length of the CDR3 is 15 residues. Germline V CDR1 and CDR2: LNHDA, SQIVND (reference sequence). Trimming took off 5 bases at V and 5 bases at J, with 15 bases between the two ends. The CDR3 reads CASSGGRTGNEKLFF. DNA for the CDR3: TGTGCCAGTAGTGGAGGGAGGACGGGAAATGAAAAACTGTTTTTT.

CDR3 in DNA: TGCGCCAGCAACGTAGGGGACAGGGTTCGTGCGGAGACCCAGTACTTC. It codes for CASNVGDRVRAETQYF. The chain employs TRBV10-1 and TRBJ2-5, with TRBD1 identical over 9 bases. Germline V gives CDR1 WNHNN, CDR2 SYGVQD (reference sequence). CDR3 size: 16 residues. Trimming took 7 bases from V and 5 from J; bases not matched to a gene: 14.

The chain combines TRBV5-1 with TRBJ2-3, with 8 positions matching TRBD1. This CDR3 is built from 16 residues. With V trimmed by 3 bases and J by 2 bases, 8 bases remained unmatched. Germline CDR1 and CDR2: SGHRS and YFSETQ. In DNA form, the CDR3 reads TGCGCCAGCAGCTCCGATGGACAGGGCCCCACAGATACGCAGTATTTT. Translation: CASSSDGQGPTDTQYF.

This rearrangement joins TRBV21-1 to TRBJ1-4. TRBV21-1 is a recognized pseudogene. The CDR3 consists of 15 residues. The CDR3 reads CASSKVRDYNEKLFF. Written as DNA, the CDR3 is TGTGCCAGCAGCAAAGTCCGGGACTATAATGAAAAACTGTTTTTT.

This chain connects TRBV20-1 to TRBJ1-2; unclear D gene. The V and J ends lost 3 bases and 12 bases respectively, with 14 bases between them. This CDR3 has 11 amino acids. Germline V gene data show CDR1 as DFQATT and CDR2 as SNEGSKA (reference sequence). In nucleotides, the CDR3 is TGCAGTGCTAGTCAGGATATTTCGAACACCTTC. As protein: CSASQDISNTF.

This sequence joins TRBV11-2 and TRBJ2-7; 8 bases map to TRBD1. This CDR3 spans 17 amino acids. Germline trimming cut 1 base from V and 0 bases from J; bases unmatched to any gene: 8. Germline CDR1 SGHAT, CDR2 FQNNGV. CDR3 sequence: CASSLGSAGQDSYEQYF. The CDR3 DNA reads as TGTGCCAGCAGCTTAGGGTCTGCGGGACAGGACTCCTACGAGCAGTACTTC.

This clone was detected once. DNA of the CDR3: TGTGCCTGGAGTGAGGACAGGGTGGCTGGAAACACCATATATTTT. Protein: CAWSEDRVAGNTIYF. The chain recombines TRBV30 with TRBJ1-3, with TRBD1 matching 8 bases. The CDR3 consists of 15 residues. Germline V gene sequence: CDR1 GTSNPN, CDR2 SVGIG (reference sequence). V lost 1 base, J lost 2 bases, and 4 bases stayed unmatched.

The rearrangement links TRBV19 to TRBJ1-5; unclear D gene. CDR3 length: 16 amino acids. Germline CDR1 and CDR2: LNHDA and SQIVND (reference sequence). The germline V and J ends were trimmed by 5 bases and 6 bases, with 20 bases remaining between them. CDR3 sequence: CASSRRAPGVAQPQHF. In DNA, the CDR3 is TGTGCCAGTAGTCGAAGGGCCCCGGGAGTAGCTCAGCCCCAGCATTTT.

The rearrangement uses TRBV3-1 (or the pseudogene TRBV3-2) and TRBJ2-7, with 12 bases fitting TRBD2. Germline V gene lookup returns CDR1 LGHDT and CDR2 YNNKEL (reference sequence). V was clipped by 4 bases and J by 4 bases; unmatched bases: 11. This CDR3 has 17 residues. The CDR3 here is CASSPYTLAGGTYEQYF. CDR3 DNA sequence: TGTGCCAGCAGCCCGTATACCCTAGCGGGAGGGACATACGAGCAGTACTTC.

The chain combines TRBV5-1 with TRBJ2-3, with 9 bases lining up with TRBD2. CDR1 is SGHRS and CDR2 is YFSETQ in the germline V gene. This CDR3 has 17 residues. V was pared by 2 bases and J by 1 base, with 8 bases of the junction left unmatched. The CDR3 sequence: CASSLAREGLRTDTQYF. Written as DNA, the CDR3 is TGCGCCAGCAGCTTAGCGCGGGAGGGCCTCCGCACAGATACGCAGTATTTT.

The V gene is TRBV7-8, the J gene TRBJ1-6; D possibly corresponds to TRBD1 (5 bases). Trimming took 0 bases from V and 8 from J, leaving 14 bases between them. Per germline, CDR1 SGHVS and CDR2 FQNEAQ. The length of the CDR3 is 16 residues. The CDR3: CASSLAGEGGDSPLHF. The CDR3 coding sequence is TGTGCCAGCAGCTTAGCAGGGGAAGGTGGGGATTCACCCCTCCACTTT.